These 22 T cell receptor beta chains originate from one sample sequenced in a study of T cell repertoires in cytomegalovirus infection. TCRdb processed the reads anew with MiXCR; each CDR3 protein has one entry. The sample records about 920,000 distinct CDR3 sequences, around 30% being singletons. Their specific antigens are unknown. The sequenced sample was cultured CD8+ T cells from PBMCs, obtained from culture after CMV antigen stimulation. These receptors originate from a human donor in good health (CMV status not recorded). Some clones in this sample may be carry-over from other donors' samples.

This clonotype was counted once. The chain recombines TRBV10-2 with TRBJ2-6, with TRBD1 identical over 7 bases. V was pared by 3 bases and J by 0 bases, with 14 bases of the junction left unmatched. In germline, CDR1 is WSHSY, CDR2 SAAADI. The CDR3 covers 20 residues. The CDR3: CASSDSDRLYLHSGANVLTF. DNA of the CDR3: TGCGCCAGCAGTGACTCGGACAGGCTGTACCTACACTCTGGGGCCAACGTCCTGACTTTC.

At least ten counts were recorded for this clonotype. This chain joins TRBV6-2 or TRBV6-3 and TRBJ2-1; the D gene is possibly TRBD1 (6 bases). From germline, CDR1 is MNHEY and CDR2 SVGEGT. This CDR3 is built from 13 residues. With 2 bases removed from V and 6 bases from J, the gap between germline ends came to 8 bases. The CDR3 loop reads CASSYGRGNEQFF. As DNA, the CDR3 is TGTGCCAGCAGTTACGGCAGGGGCAATGAGCAGTTCTTC.

V is TRBV4-2 and J is TRBJ2-7; 11 positions agree with TRBD1. V gave up 0 bases and J gave up 4 bases; unmatched junction bases: 11. CDR1 and CDR2 (germline): LGHNA, YNFKEQ. CDR3 length: 18 residues. CDR3 protein: CASSQDGGGDRGAYEQYF. The CDR3 region has the DNA TGTGCCAGCAGCCAAGATGGGGGAGGGGACAGGGGGGCGTACGAGCAGTACTTC.

This clonotype was seen once. J is TRBJ1-2 and V is TRBV6-5; 10 bases align to TRBD1. The germline gives CDR1 MNHEY, CDR2 SVGAGI. After removal of 0 bases from V and 1 base from J, the junction contained 5 bases not matched to a gene. CDR3 size: 17 residues. CDR3 amino acids: CASSYSQWDRGNYGYTF. DNA of the CDR3: TGTGCCAGCAGTTACTCACAATGGGACAGGGGTAACTATGGCTACACCTTC.

The rearrangement links TRBV14 to TRBJ1-6; 9 positions match TRBD1. CDR1 and CDR2 from the germline V gene are SGHDN and FVKESK. The CDR3 covers 20 residues. V gave up 4 bases and J gave up 0 bases; unmatched junction bases: 13. CDR3 sequence: CASSPHPDRGKSSYNSPLHF. CDR3 nucleotide sequence: TGTGCCAGCAGCCCCCACCCGGACAGGGGTAAAAGCTCCTATAATTCACCCCTCCACTTT.

The chain joins TRBV11-3 to TRBJ2-7; D unclear. Germline CDR1 SGHNT, CDR2 YENEEA. CDR3 length equals 13 residues. Deletions cut 10 bases from V and 4 bases from J, with 17 bases between. CDR3 bases: TGTGCCACCCCCGAAGGGTTCCGTTACGAGCAGTACGTC. Amino acids: CATPEGFRYEQYV.

Of note for this clonotype: This sequence may be a read error, since a much larger clone differs from it by one base. This chain links TRBV12-3 or TRBV12-4 with TRBJ2-5; D is ambiguous. The CDR3 is 13 residues long. The V end was cut by 4 bases, the J end by 4 bases, with 10 bases between. Here the CDR3 DNA reads TGTGCCAGCAGTTCAGTTCTTGGAGAGACCCAGTACTTC. Residues: CASSSVLGETQYF.

This clonotype was observed a few times. The chain recombines TRBV4-1 with TRBJ2-5, with 14 nucleotides matching TRBD2. With V trimmed by 3 bases and J by 1 base, 4 bases remained unmatched. CDR3 length equals 17 residues. Germline CDR1 MGHRA, CDR2 YSYEKL. In DNA, the CDR3 is TGCGCCAGCAGCCACGGGACTAGCGGGGGCCTCCAAGAGACCCAGTACTTC. Amino acid sequence: CASSHGTSGGLQETQYF.

In this sample, this clonotype turned up many times. The chain combines TRBV7-9 with TRBJ1-4, with D possibly TRBD1 on 5 matching bases. Trimming pared 6 bases from V and 7 bases from J, leaving 12 bases between. This CDR3 is 13 amino acids long. Germline lookup yields CDR1 SEHNR and CDR2 FQNEAQ (reference sequence). CDR3 in amino acids: CASSSGLREKLFF. The CDR3 DNA reads as TGTGCCAGCAGTTCAGGGCTTCGTGAAAAACTGTTTTTT.

This clonotype was seen more than once but under ten times. The genes are TRBV2 and TRBJ2-2; perhaps TRBD2 as D (6 bases). CDR1 and CDR2 from the germline V gene are SNHLY and FYNNEI. The CDR3 extends over 17 amino acids. The V and J ends lost 7 bases and 8 bases respectively, with 26 bases between them. CDR3 loop: CASTGDDGGVVTGELFF. CDR3 DNA sequence: TGTGCCAGCACCGGAGACGACGGAGGGGTCGTCACGGGGGAGCTGTTTTTT.

The V gene is TRBV9, the J gene TRBJ1-5, with a possible D match to TRBD1 (6 bases). CDR1 is SGDLS, CDR2 YYNGEE, per germline. Trimming stripped 0 bases from V and 0 bases from J, with 22 bases between. The CDR3 is 20 residues long. The CDR3 reads CASSVAGHGKVFRSNQPQHF. The CDR3 DNA sequence: TGTGCCAGCAGCGTAGCGGGACACGGGAAGGTTTTTCGTAGCAATCAGCCCCAGCATTTT. The full variable domain, completed using reference TRBV9 and TRBJ1-5, is DSGVTQTPKHLITATGQRVTLRCSPRSGDLSVYWYQQSLDQGLQFLIQYYNGEERAKGNILERFSAQQFPDLHSELNLSSLELGDSALYFCASSVAGHGKVFRSNQPQHFGDGTRLSIL.

The genes are TRBV10-3 and TRBJ2-1; either TRBD1 or TRBD2 may fit D (6 bases each). The CDR3 extends over 15 amino acids. V lost 6 bases and J lost 5, with 17 bases in between. The germline V gene encodes CDR1 ENHRY and CDR2 SYGVKD. The CDR3 loop is CAIRGGTVLNNEQFF. In DNA, the CDR3 is TGTGCCATCAGAGGGGGGACCGTATTGAACAATGAGCAGTTCTTC.

This chain uses TRBV5-6 with TRBJ1-4; D remains unclear. This CDR3 has 18 amino acids. Trimming left V 4 bases short and J 1 base short, with 20 bases between. Germline lookup yields CDR1 SGHDT and CDR2 YYEEEE. CDR3 nucleotides: TGTGCCAGCAGCCTCGGGAACAGTTTCTCCTTAACTAATGAAAAACTGTTTTTT. It codes for CASSLGNSFSLTNEKLFF.

The table lists this clonotype with a few counts. This sequence joins TRBV6-2 or TRBV6-3 and TRBJ2-1; 9 nucleotides agree with TRBD1. The ends lost 2 bases at V and 5 bases at J; junction bases unmatched: 4. Germline V lookup: CDR1 MNHEY, CDR2 SVGEGT. This CDR3 is 15 amino acids long. The DNA of the CDR3 is TGTGCCAGCAGTTACACCCGGGACAGGGACAATGAGCAGTTCTTC. Amino acids: CASSYTRDRDNEQFF.

The chain links TRBV7-9 to TRBJ2-5; 11 positions agree with TRBD2. The CDR3 totals 16 residues. The trim removed 2 bases at V and 4 bases at J, leaving 6 bases unmatched. The germline gives CDR1 SEHNR, CDR2 FQNEAQ (reference sequence). CDR3 bases: TGTGCCAGCAGCTTATTAGCGGGGGGGCAACGAGAGACCCAGTACTTC. Translating it yields CASSLLAGGQRETQYF. The full variable domain, with the rest looked up from reference TRBV7-9 and TRBJ2-5, is DTGVSQNPRHKITKRGQNVTFRCDPISEHNRLYWYRQTLGQGPEFLTYFQNEAQLEKSRLLSDRFSAERPKGSFSTLEIQRTEQGDSAMYLCASSLLAGGQRETQYFGPGTRLLVL.

V is TRBV27 and J is TRBJ2-1, with unresolved D. Germline assignment: CDR1 MNHEY and CDR2 SMNVEV (reference sequence). The CDR3 has 15 residues. V was shortened by 2 bases and J by 5 bases, with 13 bases between the two germline ends. This CDR3 is CASSLNWAIHNEQFF. CDR3 DNA sequence: TGTGCCAGCAGTTTAAATTGGGCAATCCACAATGAGCAGTTCTTC.

This clonotype was seen repeatedly, ten times or more. V is TRBV19 and J is TRBJ1-1, with TRBD1 as a possible D gene (6 bases). Germline V CDR1 and CDR2: LNHDA, SQIVND (reference sequence). Deletions cut 6 bases from V and 1 base from J, with 9 bases between. The CDR3 totals 13 residues. CDR3 DNA: TGTGCCAGTAGATGGGGGCAGAACACTGAAGCTTTCTTT. Translating it yields CASRWGQNTEAFF.

This clonotype was detected a few times. The chain has TRBV12-3 or TRBV12-4 and TRBJ2-7, with D possibly TRBD2 on 5 matching bases. The CDR3 is 17 amino acids. V was cut by 3 bases and J by 0 bases, with 18 bases left in between. In DNA, the CDR3 is TGTGCCAGCAGTTTCGTTGTAGAGGGAGTCCCCTCCTACGAGCAGTACGTC. This gives the protein CASSFVVEGVPSYEQYV.

This clonotype has just a few counts. The V call is TRBV10-3, the J call TRBJ2-6, with D maybe TRBD1 (6 bases). V lost 7 bases and J 0 bases, leaving 16 bases between the germline ends. Germline V gene data show CDR1 as ENHRY and CDR2 as SYGVKD. The CDR3 consists of 17 residues. The CDR3 here is CAINQRDTNSGANVLTF. Written as DNA, the CDR3 is TGTGCCATCAACCAAAGGGACACCAACTCTGGGGCCAACGTCCTGACTTTC.

The chain has TRBV18 and TRBJ2-7, with a weak D call TRBD2 (6 bases). Looked up from germline, CDR1 is KGHSH and CDR2 is LQKENI. With 7 bases removed from V and 4 bases from J, the gap between germline ends came to 20 bases. This CDR3 is built from 15 residues. This CDR3 is CASLETSGNLYEQYF. The CDR3 nucleotides are TGTGCCAGCTTAGAGACTAGTGGTAATTTGTACGAGCAGTACTTC.

Points on this clonotype: Relative to the germline gene, one junction end is altered; a read error may explain this. The chain uses TRBV7-2 and TRBJ2-5, with 9 bases lining up with TRBD1. The CDR3 length is 16 residues. Germline loops: CDR1 SGHTA, CDR2 FQGNSA. The CDR3 nucleotides are TGTGTCAGCAGCTCCGGACCGGGACAGGGCCAAGAGACCCAGTACTTC. Translating gives CVSSSGPGQGQETQYF.

Here the CDR3 reads CASSQSATGFYSNQPQHF. The CDR3 DNA reads TGCGCCAGCAGTCAATCGGCGACGGGATTTTATAGCAATCAGCCCCAGCATTTT. The gene calls are TRBV23-1 and TRBJ1-5; no firm D call. TRBV23-1 belongs to the ORF category, with a function that is uncertain. V was trimmed by 0 bases and J by 0 bases, leaving 15 bases between them. The CDR3 covers 18 residues.